This paragraph covers one T cell receptor (beta chain) sequence. Grouping used clinical history reported by participants in a survey and questionnaire. Resolution of symptoms, clearance, or two negative PCRs was present in recovered Cohort 3 donors. These data belong to a study of blood T cell repertoires in COVID-19. The assay was immunoSEQ multiplex PCR, and TCRdb's table has in-frame clones only and misses some. In the table there are 95,000 to 150,000 clones, 65% to 85% of which are singletons. Per the germline V gene, CDR1 is MNHEY and CDR2 is SMNVEV (reference sequence). V gave up 5 bases and J gave up 2 bases; unmatched junction bases: 14. The CDR3 totals 20 residues.

Sequences were obtained from PBMCs or T cells enriched from blood (not recorded which). The chain recombines TRBV27 with TRBJ2-2; 13 nucleotides agree with TRBD2. This receptor was identified in a woman aged 25 to 45 who had recovered from COVID-19. In DNA form, the CDR3 reads TGTGCCAGCAGTCCCAGGACTAGCGGGAGCCCCACGACAAACACCGGGGAGCTGTTTTTT. Translating gives CASSPRTSGSPTTNTGELFF.